The source of this T cell receptor (beta chain) is a study of blood T cell repertoires in COVID-19. On the study more broadly: Sites across the United States, Italy and Spain contributed samples from acute and convalescent COVID-19.

V was cut by 5 bases and J by 6 bases, with 8 bases left in between. Germline V lookup: CDR1 MNHEY, CDR2 SVGEGT. The CDR3 runs 11 residues. TCRdb's table, derived via immunoSEQ multiplex PCR, lists solely in-frame clones and lacks some. The sample records more than 95,000 clones, 55% to 75% being singletons. The clonotype comes from a woman between 65 and 79 years old with acute or convalescent COVID-19. The sequencing sample was made of peripheral blood. This chain joins TRBV6-2 or TRBV6-3 and TRBJ2-7, with D unclear. The CDR3 bases are TGTGCCAGCAGTCTCAGTGGCGAGCAGTACTTC. As protein: CASSLSGEQYF.